This entry concerns a single T cell receptor beta chain. In the authors' workflow: How many nucleated cells were present was estimated from reference gene primer amplification. TCRdb's table, derived via immunoSEQ multiplex PCR, lists solely in-frame clones and lacks some. V, J and clone size reflect that table, while D and trimming were determined from the DNA. This sample has over 90,000 clones, with about 80% found just once. Trimming pared 3 bases from V and 5 bases from J, leaving 3 bases between. The CDR3 contains 11 residues. The source of the sample is a study of blood T cell repertoires in COVID-19. Study summary: Samples came from the United States, Italy and Spain, spanning acute and convalescent COVID-19. Sample material is recorded as cDNA or gDNA derived from T cells, B-cell-depleted T cells, or PBMCs.

The chain has TRBV12-3 or TRBV12-4 and TRBJ2-3, with D hard to call. The specimen sequenced was peripheral blood. This TCR came from a human donor in a cohort sampled during active COVID-19. The CDR3 reads CASSFIDTQYF. The DNA for the CDR3 is TGTGCCAGCAGTTTCATAGATACGCAGTATTTT.